The entry below describes one T cell receptor (beta chain). The germline V gene encodes CDR1 SGHTA and CDR2 FQGNSA. The CDR3 has 17 amino acids. V lost 2 bases and J lost 4, with 15 bases in between. This sample stems from a study of blood T cell repertoires in COVID-19. The wider study: Italy, Spain and the United States were the sources of the convalescent and acute COVID-19 samples. T cells, B-cell-depleted T cells, or PBMCs provided the cDNA or gDNA that served as material.

In the authors' methods: Nucleated cell counts were estimated from reference gene primer amplification. Some clones are missing from TCRdb's copy, which holds only in-frame ones; the method was immunoSEQ multiplex PCR. The V and J calls and the clone size are those of that table, but D and trimming were determined from the DNA. The sample lists tens of thousands of clones, 85% to 90% occurring once. V and J are TRBV7-2 and TRBJ1-6, with unresolved D. The sequenced sample consisted of peripheral blood. This clonotype was sampled from a woman aged 80 or over with active COVID-19. The CDR3 nucleotides read TGTGCCAGCAGCTTATTTGATCTCCGGGAGTATAATTCACCCCTCCACTTT. Translating it yields CASSLFDLREYNSPLHF.